These 9 T cell receptor beta chains share one sample of origin, sequenced in a study of shared clonotypes between healthy human individuals. Libraries were prepared by immunoSEQ multiplex PCR; TCRdb keeps only in-frame clonotypes and omits some of them. This table holds 600,000 to 800,000 clones, over 55% found once. Sequences were obtained from memory CD4+ T cells sorted from blood. Described subset: CD45RA-negative fraction. The receptors stem from a woman aged 25 to 45 in good health.

This clone was seen only a few times. The J gene is TRBJ1-1, the V gene TRBV29-1, with D unclear. Germline V lookup: CDR1 SQVTM, CDR2 ANQGSEA. Trimming stripped 8 bases from V and 1 base from J, with 11 bases between. CDR3 length: 12 amino acids. CDR3 nucleotide sequence: TGCAGCTTTTCCGGGCCGAACACTGAAGCTTTCTTT. It codes for CSFSGPNTEAFF.

This chain joins TRBV5-8 and TRBJ2-1; D may be TRBD2 (6 bases). CDR3 length: 14 amino acids. Trimming removed 7 bases at V and 7 bases at J, with 18 bases between. Germline V gene sequence: CDR1 SGHTS, CDR2 YDEGEE. The DNA of the CDR3 is TGTGCCAGCCGACCCGGGGGTTTTTTTAATGAGCAGTTCTTC. Residues: CASRPGGFFNEQFF.

This rearrangement joins TRBV29-1 to TRBJ2-5, with 9 positions matching TRBD1. With the DNA end fitting TRBJ2-7 better, the J assignment may be wrong. CDR1 and CDR2 (germline): SQVTM, ANQGSEA. This CDR3 is built from 14 residues. The CDR3 is CSVSSTGGAYEQYF. In nucleotides, the CDR3 is TGCAGCGTTTCCTCGACAGGGGGTGCCTACGAGCAGTACTTC.

The J gene is TRBJ1-6, the V gene TRBV28; 7 positions match TRBD1. The germline V gene encodes CDR1 MDHEN and CDR2 SYDVKM. The CDR3 runs to 13 residues. V lost 7 bases and J lost 6; bases outside the gene matches: 3. The CDR3 is CASTGTANSPLHF. CDR3 sequence (DNA): TGTGCCAGCACCGGGACAGCTAATTCACCCCTCCACTTT. The full variable domain, with the rest looked up from reference TRBV28 and TRBJ1-6, is DVKVTQSSRYLVKRTGEKVFLECVQDMDHENMFWYRQDPGLGLRLIYFSYDVKMKEKGDIPEGYSVSREKKERFSLILESASTNQTSMYLCASTGTANSPLHFGNGTRLTVT.

The rearrangement links TRBV18 to TRBJ2-1; D remains ambiguous. Deletions cut 0 bases from V and 9 bases from J, with 9 bases between. CDR1 is KGHSH and CDR2 is LQKENI in the germline V gene. The CDR3 has 13 amino acids. The CDR3 nucleotides are TGTGCCAGCTCACCACCAGGTCCCTCTGAGCAGTTCTTC. Translated: CASSPPGPSEQFF.

This clone is a singleton in its sample. The chain carries TRBV6-1 and TRBJ2-4, with TRBD1 as a possible D gene (6 bases). Per the germline V gene, CDR1 is MNHNS and CDR2 is SASEGT. This CDR3 is built from 19 residues. The V end was cut by 2 bases, the J end by 0 bases, with 20 bases between. CDR3: CASSEWAGAQPLAKNIQYF. As DNA, the CDR3 is TGTGCCAGCAGTGAATGGGCAGGGGCTCAACCCCTAGCCAAAAACATTCAGTACTTC.

The chain is built from TRBV7-8 and TRBJ2-7, with D hard to call. CDR1 and CDR2 from the germline V gene are SGHVS and FQNEAQ. This CDR3 region has 16 residues. Trimming cost V 1 base and J 0 bases, with 13 bases left between them. CDR3: CASSLVGGPSSYEQYF. The CDR3 nucleotides are TGTGCCAGCAGCTTAGTGGGCGGCCCCTCCTCCTACGAGCAGTACTTC.

The chain recombines TRBV28 with TRBJ2-7, with 8 bases matching TRBD1. CDR3 length equals 13 residues. Looked up from germline, CDR1 is MDHEN and CDR2 is SYDVKM. The V segment lost 9 bases and the J segment 7 bases; nucleotides outside the gene matches: 11. The CDR3 spells CASRPGGAQEQYF. In DNA, the CDR3 is TGTGCCAGTAGACCAGGGGGCGCCCAAGAGCAGTACTTC.

The V and J genes are TRBV7-8 and TRBJ2-7; D may be TRBD2 (6 bases). The V and J ends lost 1 base and 7 bases respectively, with 17 bases between them. Germline CDR1 reads SGHVS; CDR2 reads FQNEAQ. There are 15 residues in the CDR3. CDR3 in DNA: TGTGCCAGCAGCTTAGGGCGGGGCAGGGTGGTTGAGCAGTACTTC. It codes for CASSLGRGRVVEQYF. The complete variable domain, with remaining parts taken from reference TRBV7-8 and TRBJ2-7, reads GAGVSQSPRYKVAKRGQDVALRCDPISGHVSLFWYQQALGQGPEFLTYFQNEAQLDKSGLPSDRFFAERPEGSVSTLKIQRTQQEDSAVYLCASSLGRGRVVEQYFGPGTRLTVT.